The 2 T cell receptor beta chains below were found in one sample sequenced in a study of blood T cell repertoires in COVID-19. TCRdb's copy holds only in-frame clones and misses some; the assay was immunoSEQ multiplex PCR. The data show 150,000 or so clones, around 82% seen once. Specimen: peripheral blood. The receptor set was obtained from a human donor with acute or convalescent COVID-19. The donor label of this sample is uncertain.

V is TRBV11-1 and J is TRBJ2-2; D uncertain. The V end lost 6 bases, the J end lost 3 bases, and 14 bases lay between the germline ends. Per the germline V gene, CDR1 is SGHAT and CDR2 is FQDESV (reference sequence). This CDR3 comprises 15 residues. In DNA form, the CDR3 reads TGTGCCAGCAGAGCCCGGCAGGTCGACACCGGGGAGCTGTTTTTT. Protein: CASRARQVDTGELFF.

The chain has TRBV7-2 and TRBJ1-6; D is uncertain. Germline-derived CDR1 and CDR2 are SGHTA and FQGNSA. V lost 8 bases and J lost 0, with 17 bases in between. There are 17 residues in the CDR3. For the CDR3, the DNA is TGTGCCAGCTCCCAGAGGACTCCCCTCTCCTATAATTCACCCCTCCACTTT. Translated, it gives CASSQRTPLSYNSPLHF.